These T cell receptor beta chains were read from a single sample in a study of T cell responses to AZD1222 COVID-19 vaccine. The table came from immunoSEQ multiplex PCR; TCRdb's copy has only in-frame clones and leaves some out. Among 100,000 to 140,000 clones listed, 90% to 95% were seen once. The material sequenced was peripheral blood, taken on day 0 of AZD1222 vaccination. The receptors originated from an adult in good health. Both conserved end residues are part of each CDR3. A D gene is named only where the DNA matches it firmly. Size is omitted from some rows. Given values are once, few, many or a class for expanded clones.

once	TRBV18	TRBJ1-5	TRBD1	CASSPGQGMGQPQHF	TGTGCCAGCTCACCCGGACAGGGGATGGGGCAGCCCCAGCATTTT
.	TRBV7-8	TRBJ2-7	.	CASSLSTGSSYEQYF	TGTGCCAGCAGCCTTTCTACAGGGTCCTCCTACGAGCAGTACTTC
.	TRBV6-2/TRBV6-3	TRBJ2-1	.	CASSYSTGKNEQFF	TGTGCCAGCAGTTACTCGACTGGAAAGAATGAGCAGTTCTTC
.	TRBV7-2	TRBJ2-7	TRBD1	CASSPRTGGTYEQYF	TGTGCCAGCAGCCCCCGGACAGGGGGCACCTACGAGCAGTACTTC
.	TRBV27	TRBJ1-5	TRBD1	CASSLSTGLGRQPQHF	TGTGCCAGCAGTTTATCGACAGGGTTAGGTAGACAGCCCCAGCATTTT
.	TRBV4-1	TRBJ2-1	.	CASSLRWGATYNEQFF	TGCGCCAGCAGCCTACGTTGGGGGGCCACCTACAATGAGCAGTTCTTC
.	TRBV18	TRBJ2-2	TRBD1	CASSPLGQAGELFF	TGTGCCAGCTCACCATTGGGACAGGCCGGGGAGCTGTTTTTT
.	TRBV5-5	TRBJ2-3	.	CASSPGTTADTQYF	TGTGCCAGCAGCCCCGGGACGACGGCAGATACGCAGTATTTT
.	TRBV6-5	TRBJ2-2	.	CASSYGRVATGELFF	TGTGCCAGCAGTTACGGCAGGGTGGCCACCGGGGAGCTGTTTTTT
.	TRBV19	TRBJ2-2	.	CASSTLARGELFF	TGTGCCAGTAGTACCTTAGCGCGCGGGGAGCTGTTTTTT
.	TRBV4-3	TRBJ1-1	TRBD1	CASSQYGTGGAGMSAEAFF	TGCGCCAGCAGCCAATACGGGACAGGGGGCGCGGGGATGTCCGCTGAAGCTTTCTTT
.	TRBV5-4	TRBJ1-2	.	CASSFLGQQANYGYTF	TGTGCCAGCAGCTTCCTAGGACAGCAAGCTAACTATGGCTACACCTTC
medium-sized	TRBV21-1	TRBJ2-6	.	CASSKISGETFGSGANVLTF	.
.	TRBV18	TRBJ2-2	.	CASSRELQNTGELFF	TGTGCCAGCTCACGGGAACTACAGAACACCGGGGAGCTGTTTTTT
.	TRBV7-8	TRBJ2-1	.	CASSWSTQGNEQFF	TGTGCCAGCAGCTGGTCCACACAGGGCAATGAGCAGTTCTTC
.	TRBV9	TRBJ2-3	TRBD2	CASSVGIGGFTDTQYF	TGTGCCAGCAGCGTAGGTATCGGGGGGTTCACAGATACGCAGTATTTT
.	TRBV27	TRBJ2-5	.	CASTDTLQETQYF	TGTGCCAGCACCGACACTTTGCAAGAGACCCAGTACTTC
.	TRBV4-3	TRBJ2-1	.	CASSRADNRGEQFF	TGCGCCAGCAGCCGGGCGGACAACCGGGGTGAGCAGTTCTTC
few	TRBV7-8	TRBJ2-7	TRBD1	CASSLSTGILSYEQYF	TGTGCCAGCAGCTTATCGACAGGGATTTTGTCCTACGAGCAGTACTTC